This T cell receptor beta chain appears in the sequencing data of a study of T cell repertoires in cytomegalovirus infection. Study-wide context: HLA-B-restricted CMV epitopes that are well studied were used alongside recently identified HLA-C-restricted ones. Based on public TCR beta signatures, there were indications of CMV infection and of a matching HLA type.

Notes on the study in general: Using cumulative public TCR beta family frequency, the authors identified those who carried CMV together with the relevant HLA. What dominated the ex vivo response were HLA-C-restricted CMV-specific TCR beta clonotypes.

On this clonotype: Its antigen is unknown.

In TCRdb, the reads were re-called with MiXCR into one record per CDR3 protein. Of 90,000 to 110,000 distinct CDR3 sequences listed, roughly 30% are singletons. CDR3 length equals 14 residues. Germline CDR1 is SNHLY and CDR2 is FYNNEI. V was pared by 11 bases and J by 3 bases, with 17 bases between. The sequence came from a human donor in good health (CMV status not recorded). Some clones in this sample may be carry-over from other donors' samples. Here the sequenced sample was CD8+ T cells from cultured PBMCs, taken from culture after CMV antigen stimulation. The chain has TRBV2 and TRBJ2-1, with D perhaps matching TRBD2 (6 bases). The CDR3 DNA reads TGTGCCGCCAAAACCGGGACTGACTACAATGAGCAGTTCTTC. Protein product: CAAKTGTDYNEQFF.